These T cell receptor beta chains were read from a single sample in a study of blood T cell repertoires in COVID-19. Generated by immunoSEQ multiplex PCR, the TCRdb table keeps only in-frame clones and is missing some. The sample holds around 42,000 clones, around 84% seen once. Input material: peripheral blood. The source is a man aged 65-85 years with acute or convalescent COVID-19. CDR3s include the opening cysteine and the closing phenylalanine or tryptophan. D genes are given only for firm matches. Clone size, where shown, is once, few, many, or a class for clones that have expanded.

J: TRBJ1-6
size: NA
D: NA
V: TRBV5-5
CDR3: CASSDGTHMRNSPLHF
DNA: TGTGCCAGCAGCGACGGGACTCACATGAGGAATTCACCCCTCCACTTT

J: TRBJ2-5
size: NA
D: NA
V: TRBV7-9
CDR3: CASAGEGETQYF
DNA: TGTGCCAGCGCAGGGGAGGGAGAGACCCAGTACTTC

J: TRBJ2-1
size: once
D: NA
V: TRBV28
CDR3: CASSSHSGGYNEQFF
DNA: TGTGCCAGCAGTTCCCATTCCGGGGGCTACAATGAGCAGTTCTTC

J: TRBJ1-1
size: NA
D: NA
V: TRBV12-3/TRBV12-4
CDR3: CASSFTENTEAFF
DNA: TGTGCCAGCAGTTTTACAGAGAACACTGAAGCTTTCTTT

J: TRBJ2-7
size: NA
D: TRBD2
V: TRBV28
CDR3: CASSAQREGLYEQYF
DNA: TGTGCCAGCAGTGCACAGCGGGAGGGCCTCTACGAGCAGTACTTC

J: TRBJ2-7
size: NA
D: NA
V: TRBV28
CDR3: CASSLNDYHYEQYF
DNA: TGTGCCAGCAGTTTAAATGACTACCACTACGAGCAGTACTTC

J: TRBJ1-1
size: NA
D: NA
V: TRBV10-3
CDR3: CAITNTLNTEAFF
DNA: TGTGCCATCACCAACACACTGAACACTGAAGCTTTCTTT

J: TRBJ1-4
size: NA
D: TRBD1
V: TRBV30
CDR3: CAWSPLQGDFFHYEKLFF
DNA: TGTGCCTGGAGTCCTTTACAGGGGGATTTCTTTCATTATGAAAAACTGTTTTTT

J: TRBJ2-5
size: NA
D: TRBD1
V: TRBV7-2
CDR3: CASSSDRGLVETQYF
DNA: TGTGCCAGCAGCTCGGACAGGGGGCTCGTAGAGACCCAGTACTTC

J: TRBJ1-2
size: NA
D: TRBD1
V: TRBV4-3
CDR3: CASSHRQGTQGYTF
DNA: TGCGCCAGCAGCCACAGACAGGGTACTCAGGGCTACACCTTC

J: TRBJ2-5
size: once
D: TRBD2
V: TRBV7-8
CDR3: CASSLRWGGLAGSQETQYF
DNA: TGTGCCAGCAGCTTAAGGTGGGGAGGACTAGCGGGCAGCCAAGAGACCCAGTACTTC

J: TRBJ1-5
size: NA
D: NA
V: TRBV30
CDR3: CAWRQDSNQPQHF
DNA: TGTGCCTGGAGGCAGGATAGCAATCAGCCCCAGCATTTT

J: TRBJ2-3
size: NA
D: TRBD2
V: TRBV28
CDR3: CASSSSFGLADTDTQYF
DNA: TGTGCCAGCAGTTCCTCGTTCGGACTAGCGGACACAGATACGCAGTATTTT

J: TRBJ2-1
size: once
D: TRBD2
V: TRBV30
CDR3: CAGTHELAGGGQFF
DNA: TGTGCTGGGACGCATGAACTAGCGGGAGGGGGACAGTTCTTC

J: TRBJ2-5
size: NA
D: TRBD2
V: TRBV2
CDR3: CASSERAGGISTQYF
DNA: TGTGCCAGCAGTGAAAGAGCGGGGGGGATCTCGACCCAGTACTTC

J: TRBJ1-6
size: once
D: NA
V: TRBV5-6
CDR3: CASSGGGPGGNSPLHF
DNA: TGTGCCAGCAGCGGGGGGGGCCCCGGCGGAAATTCACCCCTCCACTTT

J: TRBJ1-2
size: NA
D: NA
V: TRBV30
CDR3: CAWNFGGQGGYTF
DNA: TGTGCCTGGAACTTTGGGGGCCAGGGTGGCTACACCTTC

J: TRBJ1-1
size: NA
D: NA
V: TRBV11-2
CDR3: CASSINRATEAFF
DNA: TGTGCCAGCAGCATCAACAGGGCCACTGAAGCTTTCTTT

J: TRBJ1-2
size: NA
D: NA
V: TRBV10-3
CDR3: CAIKRDGNGYTF
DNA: TGTGCCATCAAGAGGGATGGGAATGGCTACACCTTC

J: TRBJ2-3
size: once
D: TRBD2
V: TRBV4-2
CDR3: CASSQDSGSGNTDTQYF
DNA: TGTGCCAGCAGCCAAGATAGCGGGAGCGGGAACACAGATACGCAGTATTTT

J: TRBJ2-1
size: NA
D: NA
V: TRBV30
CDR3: CAWSPRGNEQFF
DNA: TGTGCCTGGAGTCCACGGGGGAATGAGCAGTTCTTC

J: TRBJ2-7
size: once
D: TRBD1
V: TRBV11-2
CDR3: CASSLTGQPTYEQYF
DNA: TGTGCCAGCAGCCTAACGGGACAGCCGACCTACGAGCAGTACTTC

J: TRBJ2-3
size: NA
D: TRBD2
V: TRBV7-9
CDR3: CASSSLGRRSTDTQYF
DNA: TGTGCCAGCAGCTCTCTCGGGAGGCGGAGCACAGATACGCAGTATTTT

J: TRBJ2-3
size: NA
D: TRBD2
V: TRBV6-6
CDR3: CASRGEGYTDTQYF
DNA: TGTGCCAGCAGGGGGGAGGGGTACACAGATACGCAGTATTTT

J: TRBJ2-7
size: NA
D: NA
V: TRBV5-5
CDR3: CASSLVHGSYEQYF
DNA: TGTGCCAGCAGCTTGGTTCACGGCTCCTACGAGCAGTACTTC

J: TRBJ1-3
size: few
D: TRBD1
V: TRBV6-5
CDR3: CASRGTGAGNTIYF
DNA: TGTGCCAGCAGGGGAACAGGGGCTGGAAACACCATATATTTT

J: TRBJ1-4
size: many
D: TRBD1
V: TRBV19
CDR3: CASSIQGVSGQKLFF
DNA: TGTGCCAGTAGTATCCAGGGGGTCTCCGGTCAGAAACTGTTTTTT

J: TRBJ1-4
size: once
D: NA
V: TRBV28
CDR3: CASSLQGQMNEKLFF
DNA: TGTGCCAGCAGTTTACAAGGACAGATGAATGAAAAACTGTTTTTT

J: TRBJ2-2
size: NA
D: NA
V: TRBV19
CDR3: CASSMQGGEGPNTGELFF
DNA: TGTGCCAGTAGTATGCAGGGCGGAGAAGGGCCGAACACCGGGGAGCTGTTTTTT

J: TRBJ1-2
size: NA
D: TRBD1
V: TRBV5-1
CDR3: CASEPGQGGGYTF
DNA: TGCGCCAGCGAACCGGGACAGGGGGGTGGCTACACCTTC

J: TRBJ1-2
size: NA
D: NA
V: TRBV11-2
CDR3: CASSLDRVTFLGYTF
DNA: TGTGCCAGCAGCTTAGACAGGGTTACGTTTTTGGGCTACACCTTC

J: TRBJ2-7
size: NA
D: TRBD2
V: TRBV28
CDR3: CASKKGREEAYEQYF
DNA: TGTGCCAGCAAAAAGGGGCGGGAGGAGGCCTACGAGCAGTACTTC

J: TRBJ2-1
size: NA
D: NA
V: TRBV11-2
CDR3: CASSLGGAYNEQFF
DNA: TGTGCCAGCAGCTTAGGTGGGGCGTACAATGAGCAGTTCTTC

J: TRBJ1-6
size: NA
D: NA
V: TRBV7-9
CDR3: CASSLQGNNSPLHF
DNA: TGTGCCAGCAGCTTACAGGGTAATAATTCACCCCTCCACTTT

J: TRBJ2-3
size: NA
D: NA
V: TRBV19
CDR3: CASSPRTKTDTQYF
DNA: TGTGCCAGTAGTCCCCGGACTAAAACAGATACGCAGTATTTT

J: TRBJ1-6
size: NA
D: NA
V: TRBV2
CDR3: CARGGTVNSPLHF
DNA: TGTGCCAGGGGGGGAACAGTTAATTCACCCCTCCACTTT

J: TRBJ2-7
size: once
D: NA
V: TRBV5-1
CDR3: CASSLLSVYYEQYF
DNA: TGCGCCAGCAGCTTGTTATCTGTATACTACGAGCAGTACTTC

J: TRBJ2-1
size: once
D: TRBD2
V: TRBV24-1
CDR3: CATTGTSGVDEQFF
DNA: TGTGCCACCACCGGGACTAGCGGGGTGGATGAGCAGTTCTTC

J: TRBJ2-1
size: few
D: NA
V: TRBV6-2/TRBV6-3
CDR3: CASSYLRDIRYEQFF
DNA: TGTGCCAGCAGTTACTTGAGGGACATTCGATATGAGCAGTTCTTC

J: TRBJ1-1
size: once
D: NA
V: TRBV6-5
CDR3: CASSRNTEAFF
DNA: TGTGCCAGCAGTCGGAACACTGAAGCTTTCTTT

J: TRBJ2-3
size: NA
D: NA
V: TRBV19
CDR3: CASNEGGADTQYF
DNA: TGTGCCAGTAATGAGGGCGGAGCAGATACGCAGTATTTT

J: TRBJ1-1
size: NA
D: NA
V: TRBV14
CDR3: CASSRRGTEAFF
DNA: TGTGCCAGCAGCCGAAGGGGGACTGAAGCTTTCTTT

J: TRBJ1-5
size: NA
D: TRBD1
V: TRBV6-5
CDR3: CASGTGKNQPQHF
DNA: TGTGCCAGTGGGACAGGGAAAAATCAGCCCCAGCATTTT

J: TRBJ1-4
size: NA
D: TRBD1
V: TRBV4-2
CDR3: CASSYLEGAGEKLFF
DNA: TGTGCCAGCAGCTATCTGGAGGGGGCTGGTGAAAAACTGTTTTTT

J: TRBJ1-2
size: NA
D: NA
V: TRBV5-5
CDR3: CASSPQDYYGYTF
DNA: TGTGCCAGCAGCCCCCAGGACTACTATGGCTACACCTTC

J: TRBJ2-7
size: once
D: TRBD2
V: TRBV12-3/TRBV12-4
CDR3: CASSTRGNEQYF
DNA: TGTGCCAGCAGCACGCGGGGGAACGAGCAGTACTTC

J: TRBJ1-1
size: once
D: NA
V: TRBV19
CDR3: CASSIGVDGDTEAFF
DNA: TGTGCCAGTAGTATTGGGGTGGACGGGGACACTGAAGCTTTCTTT

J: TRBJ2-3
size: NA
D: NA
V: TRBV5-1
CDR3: CASTQTGTPDTQYF
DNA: TGCGCCAGTACACAAACAGGGACCCCAGATACGCAGTATTTT

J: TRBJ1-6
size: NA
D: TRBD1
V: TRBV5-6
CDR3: CASSLVRGTGGWSNSPLHF
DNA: TGTGCCAGCAGCTTGGTTCGGGGGACAGGGGGCTGGAGTAATTCACCCCTCCACTTT

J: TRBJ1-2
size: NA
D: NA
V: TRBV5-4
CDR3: CASSLGIVNYGYTF
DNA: TGTGCCAGCAGCTTGGGAATAGTTAACTATGGCTACACCTTC

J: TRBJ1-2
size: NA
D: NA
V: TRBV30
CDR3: CAWSVLGRANYGYTF
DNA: TGTGCCTGGAGCGTTTTAGGGAGAGCTAACTATGGCTACACCTTC

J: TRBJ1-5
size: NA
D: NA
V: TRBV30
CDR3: CAWTPVGGQPQHF
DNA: TGTGCCTGGACCCCCGTTGGAGGGCAGCCCCAGCATTTT

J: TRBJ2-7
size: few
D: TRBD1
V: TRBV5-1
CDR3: CASSQGPGQGHEQYF
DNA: TGCGCCAGCAGCCAAGGTCCGGGACAGGGTCACGAGCAGTACTTC

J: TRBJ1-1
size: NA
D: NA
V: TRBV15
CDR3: CATSRVQNTEAFF
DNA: TGTGCCACCAGCAGAGTACAGAACACTGAAGCTTTCTTT

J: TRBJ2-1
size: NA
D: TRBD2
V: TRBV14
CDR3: CASSQVAGYGFNEQFF
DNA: TGTGCCAGCAGCCAAGTAGCGGGGTACGGATTCAATGAGCAGTTCTTC

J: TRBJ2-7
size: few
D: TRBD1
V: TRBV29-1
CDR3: CSVHIQGEGEQYF
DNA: TGCAGCGTTCACATTCAGGGGGAAGGCGAGCAGTACTTC

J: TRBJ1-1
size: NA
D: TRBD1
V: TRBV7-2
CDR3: CASSQDREGTEAFF
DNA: TGTGCCAGCAGCCAGGACAGGGAAGGCACTGAAGCTTTCTTT

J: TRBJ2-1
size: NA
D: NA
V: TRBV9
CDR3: CASSVGGEAYNEQFF
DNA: TGTGCCAGCAGCGTAGGAGGGGAGGCCTACAATGAGCAGTTCTTC

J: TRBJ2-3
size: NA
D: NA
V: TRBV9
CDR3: CARRGWGGAGTDTQYF
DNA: TGTGCCCGCCGCGGGTGGGGGGGGGCCGGCACAGATACGCAGTATTTT

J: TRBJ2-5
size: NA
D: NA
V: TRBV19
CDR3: CASSTRVRETQYF
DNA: TGTGCCAGTAGTACTCGTGTTCGAGAGACCCAGTACTTC